Here is one T cell receptor beta chain with its context. Original processing methods: Amplification of reference gene primers provided the estimated nucleated cell counts. Assay used: immunoSEQ multiplex PCR; TCRdb lists only in-frame clones, some missing. The V and J calls and clone size were taken over from that table, and D and trimming were inferred from the DNA. The table has hundreds of thousands of clones, about 85% seen once; the top ten hold about an eighth. The data belong to a study of blood T cell repertoires in COVID-19. Study-level information: Whether acute or convalescent, the COVID-19 samples came from the United States, Italy and Spain. T cells, B-cell-depleted T cells, or PBMCs provided the cDNA or gDNA that served as material.

Trimming shortened V by 1 base and J by 4 bases, and 5 bases separated the two germline ends. There are 12 residues in the CDR3. CDR1 and CDR2 from the germline V gene are SGHDT and YYEEEE. The specimen was peripheral blood. The chain couples TRBV5-6 to TRBJ1-1; no clear D. The receptor was derived from a human donor in a cohort sampled during active COVID-19. DNA of the CDR3: TGTGCCAGCAGCTTGTACAGCACTGAAGCTTTCTTT. It specifies CASSLYSTEAFF.